The rows below give T cell receptor beta chains drawn from one sample of a study of blood T cell repertoires in COVID-19. Assay: immunoSEQ multiplex PCR; the TCRdb copy retains only in-frame clones and omits some. This sample has roughly 500,000 clones, with approximately 90% found just once. Sequencing was done on a sample of PBMCs or T cells enriched from blood (not recorded which). The receptors originated from a woman aged 40 to 55 who had recovered from COVID-19. Both conserved end residues are trimmed from each CDR3. A D gene is named only where the DNA matches it firmly.

>NA|TRBV5-1|11
ASSSGPGNTIY
>NA|TRBV27|9
ASGVVYEQY
>NA|TRBV11-3|12
ASSFGGSNTEAF
>TRBD2|TRBV14|11
ASSPRLAGGTF
>NA|TRBV11-3|13
ASSQGASESGELF
>NA|TRBV3-1/TRBV3-2|10
ASSQDERSSY
>TRBD1|TRBV7-9|10
ASSSTGVEAF
>NA|TRBV14|13
ASSQVRGHNEKLF
>NA|TRBV7-2|15
ASSLVPPATGTGELF
>NA|TRBV6-5|12
ASSPGLNTGELF
>TRBD2|TRBV7-2|14
ASSLMGLAGGRTQY
>NA|TRBV10-1|15
ASSEGSGAPRTDTQY
>TRBD2|TRBV10-1|13
ASSHSGSYADTQY
>NA|TRBV20-1|18
SASLARTSNTKSSYNEQF
>NA|TRBV4-1|13
ASSPYRVSNQPQH
>NA|TRBV18|13
ASSSRDNSNEKLF
>TRBD2|TRBV19|13
ASSTGTSANNEQF
>TRBD1|TRBV18|13
ASSTGQGRGNTIY
>NA|TRBV19|10
ATIQGNTEAF
>TRBD1|TRBV6-2/TRBV6-3|13
ASSSGTGSDEKLF
>NA|TRBV18|12
ASSPDRLNTEAF
>NA|TRBV6-2/TRBV6-3|10
ASSNTIYEQY
>TRBD2|TRBV10-3|16
AISERGDLIRDTDTQY
>NA|TRBV14|16
ASSHFTPGLPSYNEQF
>TRBD1|TRBV9|14
ASSNPRQGASYEQY
>TRBD2|TRBV5-1|13
ASNGRGSGANVLT
>NA|TRBV5-1|14
ASSLAGSPSGQPQH
>NA|TRBV5-1|12
ASRDGIADSPLH
>NA|TRBV29-1|10
SVEAGGYEQY
>NA|TRBV6-5|14
ASSYSIGQSNEKLF
>NA|TRBV5-6|14
ASSPLLITPNTEAF
>TRBD1|TRBV10-1|11
ASSDRDRGKQY
>TRBD2|TRBV3-1/TRBV3-2|16
ASSQGVTSGRFTDTQY
>TRBD1|TRBV6-5|11
ASRGQDETTQY
>TRBD1|TRBV7-2|12
ASTPGQVPYGYT
>TRBD2|TRBV15|14
ATSRDISGEQETQY
>TRBD1|TRBV4-3|14
ASSQDAGTGYNEQF
>TRBD2|TRBV3-1/TRBV3-2|18
ASSPEGTSGSGVGKNIQY
>NA|TRBV15|11
ATSRGTGYGYT
>NA|TRBV24-1|12
ATSDPNYTGELF
>NA|TRBV12-3/TRBV12-4|10
ASGWQGYGYT
>NA|TRBV13|12
ASSLALRFYEQY
>TRBD1|TRBV5-6|12
ASRVQGAGNTIY
>NA|TRBV19|12
ATKGGGGNYGYT
>TRBD2|TRBV19|16
ASSKGRLAVRGYNEQF
>NA|TRBV6-2/TRBV6-3|12
ASSYLTRQETQY
>TRBD1|TRBV14|13
ASSIGTGGFYEQY
>TRBD1|TRBV19|14
ASSIRGTGNGYEQY
>NA|TRBV18|13
ASSPVKIGTDGYT
>NA|TRBV7-9|12
ASSSTGRVYGYT